The clone carrying this T cell receptor beta chain came up a few times. This record comes from a study of T cells in Graves' hyperthyroidism and ophthalmopathy. Researchers amplified the TCR beta CDR3 regions from RNA transcripts. A set of HTBI primers served as the primers for a first-round RT-PCR of the TCR CDR3. TCRdb independently ran MiXCR on the multiplex PCR reads; one entry per CDR3 protein. The table includes about 510,000 distinct CDR3 sequences, around 15% detected once. Uncontrolled infection, other autoimmune disease, pregnancy or lactation barred patients from enrollment. V shed 8 bases, J shed 3 bases, and the junction held 8 bases outside the gene matches. This CDR3 is built from 15 residues. Germline V CDR1 and CDR2: ENHRY, SYGVKD.

This chain connects TRBV10-3 to TRBJ1-5, with 9 positions matching TRBD1. Sequenced input: blood. The receptor was isolated from a woman in her forties with Graves' hyperthyroidism. The CDR3 DNA reads TGTGCCATCTTTGACAGGGGGAAGGACAATCAGCCCCAGCATTTT. It is translated as CAIFDRGKDNQPQHF.